A selection of T cell receptor beta chains follows, all from one sample in a study of T-cell reconstitution after alpha-beta-depleted transplantation in children. TCRdb ran MiXCR on the PCR reads and lists one entry per CDR3 protein. The sample has approximately 350,000 distinct CDR3 sequences; 13% are singletons. The sequenced sample was PBMCs, obtained from the stem cell graft. These receptors were obtained from a human donor who donated a stem cell graft to a child with Fanconi anemia. The CDR3 runs from the conserved cysteine through the conserved F or W. A D gene is named only where the DNA matches it firmly. Only part of the rows carry a size: once, few, many, or a class if the clone is expanded.

>TRBV19|few|TRBD2|TRBJ2-1
TGTGCCAGTAGTACTCGACTAGCGGGGGGCCACGCTGAGCAGTTCTTC
CASSTRLAGGHAEQFF
>TRBV3-1|few|TRBD1|TRBJ1-5
TGTGCCAGCAGCCAAGCCGGGACAGGCAATCAGCCCCAGCATTTT
CASSQAGTGNQPQHF
>TRBV7-9|many|-|TRBJ1-1
TGTGCCAGCAGCATAAGAGACATGAACACTGAAGCTTTCTTT
CASSIRDMNTEAFF
>TRBV7-9|many|-|TRBJ1-2
TGTGCCAGCAGCTTAGGTGGGGGGTTCTATGGCTACACCTTC
CASSLGGGFYGYTF
>TRBV29-1|few|TRBD1|TRBJ1-1
TGCAGCGTTGATGCACAGGGGGCCTCTGAAGCTTTCTTT
CSVDAQGASEAFF
>TRBV7-2|few|-|TRBJ2-5
TGTGCCAGCAGCACGGGACAAATCCAAGAGACCCAGTACTTC
CASSTGQIQETQYF
>TRBV30|-|-|TRBJ1-1
TGTGCCTGGATCCACCCAGGGCTGAACACTGAAGCTTTCTTT
CAWIHPGLNTEAFF
>TRBV27|few|-|TRBJ2-2
TGTGCCAGCAGTTTTTCACCGAACACCGGGGAGCTGTTTTTT
CASSFSPNTGELFF
>TRBV4-1|-|-|TRBJ2-1
TGCGCCAGCAGCGGACGGTTGTTGGGGGCGAGGGGCAATGAGCAGTTCTTC
CASSGRLLGARGNEQFF
>TRBV9|-|-|TRBJ2-3
TGTGCCAGCAGCGTAAGCTCGGGGTCAGATACGCAGTATTTT
CASSVSSGSDTQYF
>TRBV27|few|-|TRBJ2-5
TGTGCCAGCAGTTACTCGGGACGGATTATGGAGACCCAGTACTTC
CASSYSGRIMETQYF
>TRBV12-3/TRBV12-4|many|-|TRBJ1-1
TGTGCCAGCAGTTTAGTCCAGTGGGGGAACACTGAAGCTTTCTTT
CASSLVQWGNTEAFF
>TRBV6-5|few|-|TRBJ1-1
TGTGCCAGCAGTTACTCGGGGGGGGATCGGGCTGAAGCTTTCTTT
CASSYSGGDRAEAFF
>TRBV25-1|few|-|TRBJ2-2
TGTGCCAGCAAAGGGAACACCGGGGAGCTGTTTTTT
CASKGNTGELFF
>TRBV12-3/TRBV12-4|-|TRBD1|TRBJ2-3
TGTGCCAGCAGTTACAGGGGAACGGCAGATACGCAGTATTTT
CASSYRGTADTQYF
>TRBV12-3/TRBV12-4|-|-|TRBJ1-1
TGTGCCAGCAGTTCCCGGGGGGGCTTTGAAGCTTTCTTT
CASSSRGGFEAFF
>TRBV6-1|-|-|TRBJ1-4
TGTGCCAGCAGTCCACAGGCGGTCCTAACAGAAAAACTGTTTTTT
CASSPQAVLTEKLFF
>TRBV10-3|many|-|TRBJ1-5
TGTGCCATCAGTGAGTCTGGTGGAAATCAGCCCCAGCATTTT
CAISESGGNQPQHF
>TRBV5-1|few|TRBD1|TRBJ1-6
TGCGCCAGCAGCTTGGCGGGACAGGGACTCTCACCCCTCCACTTT
CASSLAGQGLSPLHF
>TRBV3-1|few|TRBD1|TRBJ1-1
TGTGCCAGCAGCCAAGAGGGACAGAGAGTTGAAGCTTTCTTT
CASSQEGQRVEAFF
>TRBV7-8|many|-|TRBJ2-1
TGTGCCAGCAGCTTAGGAGACAACGGGAATGAGCAGTTCTTC
CASSLGDNGNEQFF
>TRBV29-1|-|-|TRBJ2-1
TGCAGCGTTGAAGTGAGAACAGGAGGGGTTCGCTCGCTCAATGAGCAGTTCTTC
CSVEVRTGGVRSLNEQFF
>TRBV27|-|TRBD2|TRBJ2-5
TGTGCCAGCAGTTTCGGAGCGGGGGGGCGGAGAGAGACCCAGTACTTC
CASSFGAGGRRETQYF
>TRBV5-1|few|TRBD1|TRBJ1-2
TGCGCCAGCAGCTCCCCCGGGACAGGAGTTGGCTACACCTTC
CASSSPGTGVGYTF
>TRBV24-1|-|-|TRBJ1-2
TGTGCCACCAGTGATAAGTCTTCCTCTAACTATGGCTACACCTTC
CATSDKSSSNYGYTF
>TRBV24-1|few|TRBD1|TRBJ2-3
TGTGCCACCAGTGGTGACAGGGTAAGAGGAGATACGCAGTATTTT
CATSGDRVRGDTQYF
>TRBV10-1|-|TRBD2|TRBJ2-3
TGCGCCAGCAGTATACTAGCGGGGCCCGGCGGTACGCAGTATTTT
CASSILAGPGGTQYF
>TRBV6-5|many|-|TRBJ1-4
TGTGCCAGCACCTCAGCGGGAGGGGATGAAAAACTGTTTTTT
CASTSAGGDEKLFF